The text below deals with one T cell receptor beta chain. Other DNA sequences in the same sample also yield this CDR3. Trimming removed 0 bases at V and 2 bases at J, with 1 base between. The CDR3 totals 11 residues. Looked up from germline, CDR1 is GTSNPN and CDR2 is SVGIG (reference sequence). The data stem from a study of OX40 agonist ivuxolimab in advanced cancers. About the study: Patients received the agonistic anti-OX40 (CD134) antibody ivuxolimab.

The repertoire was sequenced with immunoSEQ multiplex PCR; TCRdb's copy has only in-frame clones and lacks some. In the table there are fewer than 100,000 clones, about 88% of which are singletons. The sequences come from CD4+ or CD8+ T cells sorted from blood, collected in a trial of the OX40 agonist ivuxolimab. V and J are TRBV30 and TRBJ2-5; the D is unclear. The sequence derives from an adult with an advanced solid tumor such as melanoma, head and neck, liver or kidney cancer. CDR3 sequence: CAWSVQETQYF. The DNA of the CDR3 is TGTGCCTGGAGTGTACAAGAGACCCAGTACTTC.